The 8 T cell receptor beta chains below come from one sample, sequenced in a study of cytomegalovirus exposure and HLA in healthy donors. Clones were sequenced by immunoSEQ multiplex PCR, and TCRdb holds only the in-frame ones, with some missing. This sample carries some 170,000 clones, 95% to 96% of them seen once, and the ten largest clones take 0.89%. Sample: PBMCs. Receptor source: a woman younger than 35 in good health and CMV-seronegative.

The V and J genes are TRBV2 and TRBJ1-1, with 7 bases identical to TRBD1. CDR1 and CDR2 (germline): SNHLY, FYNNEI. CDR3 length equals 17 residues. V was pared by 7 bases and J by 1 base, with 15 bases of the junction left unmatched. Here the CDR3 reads CASNPDRQGLGNTEAFF. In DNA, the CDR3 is TGTGCCAGCAACCCGGACCGACAGGGATTGGGGAACACTGAAGCTTTCTTT. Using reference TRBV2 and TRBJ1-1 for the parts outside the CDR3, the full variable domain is EPEVTQTPSHQVTQMGQEVILRCVPISNHLYFYWYRQILGQKVEFLVSFYNNEISEKSEIFDDQFSVERPDGSNFTLKIRSTKLEDSAMYFCASNPDRQGLGNTEAFFGQGTRLTVV.

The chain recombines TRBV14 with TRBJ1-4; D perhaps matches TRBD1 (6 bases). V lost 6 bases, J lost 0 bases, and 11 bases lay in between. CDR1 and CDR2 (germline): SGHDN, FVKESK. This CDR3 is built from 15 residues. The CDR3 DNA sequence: TGTGCCAGCAGTCCAGGGGAGCCAACTAATGAAAAACTGTTTTTT. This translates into CASSPGEPTNEKLFF.

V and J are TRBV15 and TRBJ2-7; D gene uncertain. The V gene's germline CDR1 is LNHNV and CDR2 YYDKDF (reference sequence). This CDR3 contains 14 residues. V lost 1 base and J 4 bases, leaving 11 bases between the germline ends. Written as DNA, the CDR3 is TGTGCCACCAGCAGAGGAACCGCCGGGTACGAGCAGTACTTC. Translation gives CATSRGTAGYEQYF.

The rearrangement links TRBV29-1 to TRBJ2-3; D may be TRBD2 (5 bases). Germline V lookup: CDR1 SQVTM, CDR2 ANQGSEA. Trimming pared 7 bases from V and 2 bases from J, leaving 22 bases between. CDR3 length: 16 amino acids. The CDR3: CSAPPRLAYATDTQYF. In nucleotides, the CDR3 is TGCAGCGCCCCCCCGCGCCTAGCCTATGCCACAGATACGCAGTATTTT.

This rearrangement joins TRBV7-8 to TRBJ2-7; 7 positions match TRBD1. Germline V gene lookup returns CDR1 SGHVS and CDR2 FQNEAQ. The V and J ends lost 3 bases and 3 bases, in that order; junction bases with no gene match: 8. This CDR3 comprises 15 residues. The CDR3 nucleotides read TGTGCCAGCAGCTTGCCGGGACAGAGGCTCTACGAGCAGTACTTC. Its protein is CASSLPGQRLYEQYF.

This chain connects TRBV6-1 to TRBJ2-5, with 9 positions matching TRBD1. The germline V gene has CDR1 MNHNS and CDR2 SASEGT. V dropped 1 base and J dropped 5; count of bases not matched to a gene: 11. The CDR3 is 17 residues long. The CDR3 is CASSEGFEQGAWETQYF. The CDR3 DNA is TGTGCCAGCAGTGAAGGCTTCGAACAGGGGGCGTGGGAGACCCAGTACTTC.

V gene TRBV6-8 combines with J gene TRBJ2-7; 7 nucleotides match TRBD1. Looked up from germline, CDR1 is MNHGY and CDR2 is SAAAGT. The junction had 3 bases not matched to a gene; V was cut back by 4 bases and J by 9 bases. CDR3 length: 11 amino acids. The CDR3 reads CASSWGTVQYF. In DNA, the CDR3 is TGTGCCAGCAGTTGGGGGACAGTGCAGTACTTC.

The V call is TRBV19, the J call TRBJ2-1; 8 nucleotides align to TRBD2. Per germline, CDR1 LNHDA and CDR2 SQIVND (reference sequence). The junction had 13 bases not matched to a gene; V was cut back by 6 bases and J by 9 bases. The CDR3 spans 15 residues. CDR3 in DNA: TGTGCCAGTAGCCCCGGCGGGGGGCGAGCGTTTGAGCAGTTCTTC. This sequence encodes CASSPGGGRAFEQFF.